A selection of T cell receptor beta chains follows, all from one sample in a study of blood T cell repertoires in COVID-19. Assay used: immunoSEQ multiplex PCR; TCRdb lists only in-frame clones, some missing. Among 300,000 to 500,000 clones listed, around 90% were seen once. The sequenced sample was PBMCs or T cells enriched from blood (not recorded which). The source is a woman between 40 and 50 years old with acute COVID-19. The CDR3 runs from the conserved cysteine through the conserved F or W. D genes are given only for firm matches. Clone size is given for some rows only: seen once, a few or many times, or a class if the clone is expanded.

v_gene,j_gene,d_gene,abundance,CDR3nt,CDR3aa
TRBV7-9,TRBJ1-4,TRBD1,.,TGTGCCAGCAGCCCGGCAGGGGGCCCTGCAACTAATGAAAAACTGTTTTTT,CASSPAGGPATNEKLFF
TRBV5-4,TRBJ2-3,TRBD1,.,TGTGCCAGCAGCACGGGACAGCGCACAGATACGCAGTATTTT,CASSTGQRTDTQYF
TRBV29-1,TRBJ2-2,TRBD2,.,TGCAGCGCAGCGGGGGGGAACACCGGGGAGCTGTTTTTT,CSAAGGNTGELFF
TRBV7-2,TRBJ1-1,.,.,TGTGCCAGCAGCTCGGTGGTCGGGGGTGAAGCTTTCTTT,CASSSVVGGEAFF
TRBV5-1,TRBJ1-2,TRBD1,once,TGCGCCAGCAGCTTTTCACAGGGGGCTGACTATGGCTACACCTTC,CASSFSQGADYGYTF
TRBV12-1,TRBJ2-3,.,.,TGTGCCAGCAGCGTTAGCGGGGGGGACACAGATACGCAGTATTTT,CASSVSGGDTDTQYF
TRBV24-1,TRBJ2-3,.,.,TGTGCCACCAGTGAGGTCACACAGGGTGCAGATACGCAGTATTTT,CATSEVTQGADTQYF
TRBV20-1,TRBJ1-2,.,.,TGCAGTGACAGTGACAGCGTCTATGGCTACACCTTC,CSDSDSVYGYTF
TRBV7-9,TRBJ1-2,.,once,TGTGCCAGCAGCTTAGGCGTCTTTAACTATGGCTACACCTTC,CASSLGVFNYGYTF
TRBV7-6,TRBJ1-4,.,.,TGTGCCAGCAGCTTAAGGGAAGGAGGTGAAAAACTGTTTTTT,CASSLREGGEKLFF
TRBV3-1/TRBV3-2,TRBJ2-7,.,.,TGTGCCAGCAGCCAAGGGTCAACTAGAGGGGAGCAGTACTTC,CASSQGSTRGEQYF
TRBV7-9,TRBJ2-2,TRBD1,.,TGTGCCAGCAGCCGTTGGGACAGGGGGTACACCGGGGAGCTGTTTTTT,CASSRWDRGYTGELFF
TRBV2,TRBJ1-1,TRBD1,.,TGTGCCAGCAGTACACAGGGGAGCACTGAAGCTTTCTTT,CASSTQGSTEAFF
TRBV7-9,TRBJ2-7,.,.,TGTGCCAGCAGCTTACAGGGGATCGAGCAGTACTTC,CASSLQGIEQYF
TRBV24-1,TRBJ2-3,TRBD2,.,TGTGCCACCAGTGAACCCGGACGAGCGGGGGGCACAGATACGCAGTATTTT,CATSEPGRAGGTDTQYF
TRBV5-1,TRBJ1-1,.,.,TGCGCCAGCAGCTTGGATCTTGCTGAAGCTTTCTTT,CASSLDLAEAFF
TRBV5-4,TRBJ1-5,.,.,TGTGCCAGCAGCTCGGGGGGTGGCAATCAGCCCCAGCATTTT,CASSSGGGNQPQHF
TRBV6-4,TRBJ1-5,.,once,TGTGCCAGCCGGCCTGAACTCCTAGAAAGCAATCAGCCCCAGCATTTT,CASRPELLESNQPQHF
TRBV4-1,TRBJ1-2,.,.,TGCGCCAGCAGCCAAACACCGGGGGTAAACTATGGCTACACCTTC,CASSQTPGVNYGYTF
TRBV6-5,TRBJ1-6,.,once,TGTGCCAGCAACAGCGGACAGCGGAATTCACCCCTCCACTTT,CASNSGQRNSPLHF
TRBV18,TRBJ1-3,.,.,TGTGCCAGCTCACGAGACAGCTCTGGAAACACCATATATTTT,CASSRDSSGNTIYF
TRBV20-1,TRBJ2-3,.,.,TGCAGTGCCCTTACTACAGATACGCAGTATTTT,CSALTTDTQYF
TRBV5-4,TRBJ1-2,.,.,TGTGCCAGCAGCCTACAGGGCAACTATGGCTACACCTTC,CASSLQGNYGYTF
TRBV19,TRBJ1-2,TRBD1,.,TGTGCCAGTAGTCCACCCGCCGGGGACAGGGTTTCGGCTAACTATGGCTACACCTTC,CASSPPAGDRVSANYGYTF
TRBV20-1,TRBJ1-1,.,.,TGCAGTGCTAGTCGAGCGGGGAGGTTAACTGAAGCTTTCTTT,CSASRAGRLTEAFF
TRBV29-1,TRBJ1-2,TRBD1,.,TGCAGCGTTGAAGGGGGGACAGGGACTAACTATGGCTACACCTTC,CSVEGGTGTNYGYTF
TRBV12-3/TRBV12-4,TRBJ1-2,TRBD1,.,TGTGCCAGCAGTCCGGACAGGGTCGATGGCTACACCTTC,CASSPDRVDGYTF
TRBV7-9,TRBJ2-3,.,.,TGTGCCAGCAGCTCGAGAGGGAGCACAGATACGCAGTATTTT,CASSSRGSTDTQYF
TRBV5-8,TRBJ2-3,.,.,TGTGCCAGCAGCTTGGGGACAGCCCCGAGCACAGATACGCAGTATTTT,CASSLGTAPSTDTQYF
TRBV21-1,TRBJ1-1,.,.,TGTGCCAGTGGGACAGCACCTACGGACGCTGAAGCTTTCTTT,CASGTAPTDAEAFF
TRBV5-1,TRBJ1-2,.,.,TGCGCCAGCAGCTTGGACAGGGTGTTTCAGGGCTACACCTTC,CASSLDRVFQGYTF
TRBV19,TRBJ1-4,TRBD1,.,TGTGCCAGTAGTACAGGGGGCGGTTTTGAAAAACTGTTTTTT,CASSTGGGFEKLFF
TRBV28,TRBJ1-2,.,.,TGTGCCAGCAGTTTAACATACTTTGGGTTGGAGGGCTATGGCTACACCTTC,CASSLTYFGLEGYGYTF
TRBV7-9,TRBJ1-3,.,.,TGTGCCAGCAGCCTCCTTAGGGGCGGAAACACCATATATTTT,CASSLLRGGNTIYF
TRBV7-8,TRBJ1-4,.,.,TGTGCCAGCAGCTCCACCGACAGGACTAATGAAAAACTGTTTTTT,CASSSTDRTNEKLFF
TRBV5-7,TRBJ1-2,.,few,TGTGCCAGCAGCTTGAGGGTAGGACTCTATGGCTACACCTTC,CASSLRVGLYGYTF
TRBV5-5,TRBJ1-1,TRBD1,.,TGTGCCAGCAGCTGGACAGGGAAGGCTTTCTTT,CASSWTGKAFF